A single sample gave rise to the 31 T cell receptor beta chains below, sequenced in a study of blood T cell repertoires in COVID-19. TCRdb's table, derived via immunoSEQ multiplex PCR, lists solely in-frame clones and lacks some. Found here are 190,000 or so clones, about 85% of them singletons; the top ten hold roughly 2.9%. The source material was peripheral blood. These receptors were collected from a woman aged 25 to 39 with active or convalescent COVID-19.

The rearrangement joins TRBV5-5 to TRBJ2-4, with 7 bases lining up with TRBD2. Germline loops: CDR1 SGHKS, CDR2 YYEKEE (reference sequence). V was pared by 3 bases and J by 9 bases, with 9 bases of the junction left unmatched. This CDR3 spans 14 amino acids. The CDR3 DNA reads as TGTGCCAGCAGCTCGGGACTAAGGTTAGGCATTCAGTACTTC. Translated: CASSSGLRLGIQYF.

This chain links TRBV7-9 with TRBJ2-1; D gene ambiguous. Between the trimmed V and J ends, which lost 4 bases and 2 bases, there was a span of 9 bases. The CDR3 spans 14 residues. Germline V CDR1 and CDR2: SEHNR, FQNEAQ (reference sequence). The CDR3 nucleotides are TGTGCCAGCAGCTCCGACACCGCCTACAATGAGCAGTTCTTC. Residues: CASSSDTAYNEQFF.

The J gene is TRBJ1-2, the V gene TRBV19; perhaps TRBD1 as D (6 bases). Trimming took off 7 bases at V and 0 bases at J, with 9 bases between the two ends. Germline CDR1 reads LNHDA; CDR2 reads SQIVND (reference sequence). The CDR3 has 13 amino acids. CDR3 bases: TGTGCCAGTAAGGCAGGGGCTAACTATGGCTACACCTTC. Its protein product is CASKAGANYGYTF. The variable domain in full, completed from reference TRBV19 and TRBJ1-2, reads DGGITQSPKYLFRKEGQNVTLSCEQNLNHDAMYWYRQDPGQGLRLIYYSQIVNDFQKGDIAEGYSVSREKKESFPLTVTSAQKNPTAFYLCASKAGANYGYTFGSGTRLTVV.

V is TRBV27 and J is TRBJ2-1; possible D gene TRBD2, 6 bases. CDR3 size: 14 residues. The ends were cut back, 8 bases at V and 4 bases at J, with 15 bases in the middle. Germline V gene data show CDR1 as MNHEY and CDR2 as SMNVEV (reference sequence). Here the CDR3 DNA reads TGTGCCAGCGGGGATAGCGGCAATTACAATGAGCAGTTCTTC. Translating gives CASGDSGNYNEQFF.

The chain is built from TRBV5-1 and TRBJ1-5, with D perhaps TRBD1 (5 bases). The length of the CDR3 is 14 residues. Germline V gene sequence: CDR1 SGHRS, CDR2 YFSETQ. Deletions cut 5 bases from V and 3 bases from J, with 12 bases between. The CDR3 region has the DNA TGCGCCAGCAGAAGGGAGGGGTTCAATCAGCCCCAGCATTTT. This encodes CASRREGFNQPQHF.

A single count supports this clone. V is TRBV20-1 and J is TRBJ1-1; D possibly corresponds to TRBD1 (6 bases). The CDR3 sequence is 13 residues long. Per the germline V gene, CDR1 is DFQATT and CDR2 is SNEGSKA (reference sequence). V shed 3 bases and J shed 1 base, with 9 bases lying between them. CDR3 amino acids: CSASGQRNTEAFF. In DNA, the CDR3 is TGCAGTGCTAGTGGACAGAGGAACACTGAAGCTTTCTTT.

This clone was seen only once. The gene calls are TRBV28 and TRBJ1-2, with a tentative D call TRBD1 (5 bases). Trimming removed 5 bases from V and 2 bases from J, with 6 bases in between. This CDR3 region has 12 residues. CDR1 is MDHEN, CDR2 SYDVKM, per germline. DNA for the CDR3: TGTGCCAGCAGTCGACAGAACTATGGCTACACCTTC. This sequence encodes CASSRQNYGYTF.

This clone has a handful of counts. The chain recombines TRBV5-1 with TRBJ1-2; D perhaps matches TRBD1 (6 bases). Germline V CDR1 and CDR2: SGHRS, YFSETQ. The germline V and J ends were trimmed by 4 bases and 5 bases, with 12 bases remaining between them. The length of the CDR3 is 13 residues. CDR3 coding DNA: TGCGCCAGCAGCCCGGGGGGCGAATATGGCTACACCTTC. Protein: CASSPGGEYGYTF.

The chain uses TRBV4-2 and TRBJ1-3, with unresolved D. This CDR3 region has 15 residues. Germline V gives CDR1 LGHNA, CDR2 YNFKEQ. Trimming removed 0 bases from V and 4 bases from J, with 10 bases in between. CDR3 residues: CASSQEWTAGNTIYF. CDR3 DNA sequence: TGTGCCAGCAGCCAAGAGTGGACTGCCGGAAACACCATATATTTT.

With regard to this clone: In the same sample, other DNA sequences code for this CDR3. The rearrangement joins TRBV18 to TRBJ1-1; TRBD1 agrees at 7 bases. Germline V gene sequence: CDR1 KGHSH, CDR2 LQKENI. This CDR3 spans 12 amino acids. The V segment lost 6 bases and the J segment 7 bases; nucleotides outside the gene matches: 5. The CDR3: CASSPDRVEAFF. Written as DNA, the CDR3 is TGTGCCAGCTCGCCAGACAGGGTTGAAGCTTTCTTT.

This rearrangement joins TRBV29-1 to TRBJ2-7, with D perhaps matching TRBD1 (5 bases). V lost 1 base to trimming and J lost 1 base, with 8 bases between them. Germline V gene lookup returns CDR1 SQVTM and CDR2 ANQGSEA. The CDR3 covers 13 residues. The CDR3 DNA is TGCAGCGTTGAAGGCGACAGATCCTACGAGCAGTACTTC. It translates to CSVEGDRSYEQYF.

This chain uses TRBV6-5 with TRBJ1-3, with TRBD1 matching 8 bases. Unmatched junction bases numbered 3, after V lost 6 bases and J lost 2 bases. This CDR3 is built from 14 residues. Germline assignment: CDR1 MNHEY and CDR2 SVGAGI. CDR3 in amino acids: CASRLTGAGNTIYF. The DNA of the CDR3 is TGTGCCAGCAGGCTGACAGGGGCTGGAAACACCATATATTTT.

The chain recombines TRBV5-1 with TRBJ1-2; D is uncertain. V was shortened by 6 bases and J by 1 base, with 13 bases between the two germline ends. Germline V lookup: CDR1 SGHRS, CDR2 YFSETQ. There are 14 residues in the CDR3. CDR3 nucleotide sequence: TGCGCCAGCAAAATTACTCAGGATAACTATGGCTACACCTTC. This translates into CASKITQDNYGYTF.

The gene calls are TRBV15 and TRBJ1-5; D is ambiguous. This CDR3 comprises 15 residues. Germline V gene sequence: CDR1 LNHNV, CDR2 YYDKDF (reference sequence). V was pared by 3 bases and J by 5 bases, with 14 bases between. Here the CDR3 reads CATSRDEGYDQPQHF. DNA for the CDR3: TGTGCCACCAGCAGGGACGAGGGATATGATCAGCCCCAGCATTTT.

The CDR3 here is CASSSRGGSGELFF. The CDR3 DNA reads TGTGCCAGCAGCTCCCGGGGTGGCTCCGGGGAGCTGTTTTTT. This chain connects TRBV4-2 to TRBJ2-2, with D maybe TRBD2 (5 bases). The CDR3 length is 14 residues. The germline gives CDR1 LGHNA, CDR2 YNFKEQ. Deletions cut 5 bases from V and 6 bases from J, with 13 bases between.

The J gene is TRBJ2-3, the V gene TRBV11-2; 8 bases align to TRBD2. This CDR3 is built from 14 residues. Germline V lookup: CDR1 SGHAT, CDR2 FQNNGV. The V and J ends lost 5 bases and 1 base, in that order; junction bases with no gene match: 2. The CDR3 DNA sequence: TGTGCCAGCAGCCGGACTAGCCGCACAGATACGCAGTATTTT. The encoded protein is CASSRTSRTDTQYF.

This rearrangement joins TRBV6-5 to TRBJ1-1, with 8 bases that match TRBD1. The germline V gene encodes CDR1 MNHEY and CDR2 SVGAGI. The trim removed 8 bases at V and 7 bases at J, leaving 15 bases unmatched. The CDR3 runs to 15 residues. CDR3 sequence reads: CASETLGTGGIEAFF. In nucleotides, the CDR3 is TGTGCCAGCGAGACGCTTGGTACAGGGGGGATTGAAGCTTTCTTT.

The V gene is TRBV3-1 (or the pseudogene TRBV3-2), the J gene TRBJ1-1; D unclear. Trimming stripped 3 bases from V and 7 bases from J, with 6 bases between. The CDR3 length is 11 residues. CDR1 and CDR2 from the germline V gene are LGHDT and YNNKEL (reference sequence). In nucleotides, the CDR3 is TGTGCCAGCAGCCATTCAAATGAAGCTTTCTTT. Protein sequence: CASSHSNEAFF.

The rearrangement uses TRBV5-6 and TRBJ2-3; 7 nucleotides agree with TRBD2. Germline V gene sequence: CDR1 SGHDT, CDR2 YYEEEE. J gave up 3 bases and V 0 bases, and 4 bases lay outside the gene matches. CDR3 length equals 15 residues. The CDR3 loop reads CASSLAGGSTDTQYF. CDR3 in DNA: TGTGCCAGCAGCTTGGCTGGCGGGAGTACAGATACGCAGTATTTT.

V gene TRBV7-2 combines with J gene TRBJ1-4; weak D call: TRBD1 (5 bases). This CDR3 has 18 amino acids. The V gene lost 4 bases and the J gene lost 8 bases, with 26 bases spanning the gap. CDR1 and CDR2 (germline): SGHTA, FQGNSA. CDR3 amino acids: CASSSRPIQGLVGEKLFF. The CDR3 DNA sequence: TGTGCCAGCAGCTCGAGACCTATCCAGGGTTTAGTCGGCGAAAAACTGTTTTTT.

The chain employs TRBV5-1 and TRBJ2-1, with 11 bases matching TRBD2. V shed 4 bases, J shed 5 bases, and the junction held 11 bases outside the gene matches. Germline-derived CDR1 and CDR2 are SGHRS and YFSETQ. The CDR3 runs to 17 residues. Written as DNA, the CDR3 is TGCGCCAGCAGCCCAGGGACTAGCGGCCTCCTCAACAATGAGCAGTTCTTC. As protein: CASSPGTSGLLNNEQFF.

As regards this clone: Without the conserved terminal phenylalanine or tryptophan, this CDR3 likely stems from a read error. The DNA is left out, because the CDR3 cannot be placed on it with certainty; the CDR3 is given as TCRdb lists it. The rearrangement joins TRBV12-5 to TRBJ1-6; the D segment call TRBD1 is taken from the table without a DNA check. Germline values: CDR1 LGHNT, CDR2 FRNRAP. Ends included, the CDR3 has 10 residues. CDR3 sequence: CASRVGQPQL.

V usage is TRBV2 and J usage is TRBJ1-2, with D perhaps TRBD1 (5 bases). The germline CDR1 and CDR2 sequences are SNHLY and FYNNEI. CDR3 size: 12 residues. The V gene lost 3 bases and the J gene lost 5 bases, with 7 bases spanning the gap. CDR3 sequence: CASSEQGYGYTF. The CDR3 DNA follows: TGTGCCAGCAGTGAGCAGGGATATGGCTACACCTTC. The entire variable domain, with the rest obtained from reference TRBV2 and TRBJ1-2, is as follows: EPEVTQTPSHQVTQMGQEVILRCVPISNHLYFYWYRQILGQKVEFLVSFYNNEISEKSEIFDDQFSVERPDGSNFTLKIRSTKLEDSAMYFCASSEQGYGYTFGSGTRLTVV.

The rearrangement joins TRBV28 to TRBJ2-7; D may be TRBD1 (6 bases). The germline V and J ends were trimmed by 3 bases and 3 bases, with 18 bases remaining between them. CDR1 MDHEN and CDR2 SYDVKM come from the germline V gene. CDR3 length: 16 amino acids. The CDR3 sequence is CASSLSGQPKIYEQYF. The CDR3 nucleotides are TGTGCCAGCAGTTTGTCCGGACAGCCGAAAATCTACGAGCAGTACTTC.

V is TRBV24-1 and J is TRBJ1-2, with 9 bases matching TRBD1. Germline CDR1 reads KGHDR; CDR2 reads SFDVKD. V lost 4 bases and J lost 8; bases outside the gene matches: 7. The CDR3 runs to 14 residues. CDR3 amino acids: CATSEPQGAVGYTF. The CDR3 DNA reads TGTGCCACCAGTGAGCCACAGGGGGCGGTCGGCTACACCTTC.

This chain uses TRBV28 with TRBJ2-7; D perhaps matches TRBD2 (6 bases). This CDR3 region has 17 residues. Trimming took 2 bases from V and 3 from J, leaving 20 bases between them. Germline lookup yields CDR1 MDHEN and CDR2 SYDVKM. This CDR3 reads CASSLVGGRLAVYEQYF. The CDR3 nucleotides read TGTGCCAGCAGTTTAGTGGGGGGTAGGCTAGCAGTCTACGAGCAGTACTTC.

The V and J genes are TRBV9 and TRBJ1-2; TRBD1 agrees at 7 bases. The germline V gene has CDR1 SGDLS and CDR2 YYNGEE. The CDR3 spans 13 residues. V shed 3 bases and J 2 bases; nucleotides not matched to a gene: 1. CDR3 in amino acids: CASSETGNYGYTF. The CDR3 coding sequence is TGTGCCAGCAGCGAGACAGGGAACTATGGCTACACCTTC.

The gene calls are TRBV6-6 and TRBJ1-1; D gene unclear. CDR3 length: 11 amino acids. The germline V gene has CDR1 MNHNY and CDR2 SVGAGI (reference sequence). Deletions cut 0 bases from V and 7 bases from J, with 3 bases between. This CDR3 is CASSYSSEAFF. CDR3 sequence (DNA): TGTGCCAGCAGTTACTCGAGTGAAGCTTTCTTT.

This chain links TRBV6-6 with TRBJ1-1, with D hard to call. Germline V gives CDR1 MNHNY, CDR2 SVGAGI (reference sequence). Deletions cut 5 bases from V and 4 bases from J, with 17 bases between. This CDR3 comprises 15 residues. The DNA for the CDR3 is TGTGCCAGCAGTACACGGGGTTGGGGTGGCACTGAAGCTTTCTTT. Translated: CASSTRGWGGTEAFF.

As DNA, the CDR3 is TGTGCCAGCAGCGCGTCTGGGACTAGCGGGGGGCCTACGCAGTATTTT. Its translation is CASSASGTSGGPTQYF. The J gene is TRBJ2-3, the V gene TRBV11-3, with 15 bases matching TRBD2. The V segment lost 5 bases and the J segment 8 bases; nucleotides outside the gene matches: 8. The CDR3 spans 16 residues. Germline V gene sequence: CDR1 SGHNT, CDR2 YENEEA.

The genes are TRBV28 and TRBJ1-5; perhaps TRBD1 as D (5 bases). Per the germline V gene, CDR1 is MDHEN and CDR2 is SYDVKM. The CDR3 is made up of 15 amino acids. The germline V and J ends were trimmed by 6 bases and 5 bases, with 17 bases remaining between them. CDR3 sequence (DNA): TGTGCCAGCAGCCTTACGGGGGGGATTGATCAGCCCCAGCATTTT. Protein product: CASSLTGGIDQPQHF.